The following is a TCR beta chain sequence with its context. The record originates from a study of cytomegalovirus exposure and HLA in healthy donors. The primer mix had 60 Vbeta and 13 Jbeta primers. TCRdb's copy holds only in-frame clones and misses some; the assay was immunoSEQ multiplex PCR. This sample has over 150,000 clones; 75% occur once, and the top ten carry about 2.7%. From germline, CDR1 is MGHRA and CDR2 YSYEKL. The CDR3 is 18 amino acids. The V and J ends lost 4 bases and 0 bases, in that order; junction bases with no gene match: 6. The chain couples TRBV4-1 to TRBJ2-3, with 14 bases identical to TRBD2. The receptor was isolated from a male donor in good health and CMV-seronegative. Sequenced sample: PBMCs. The CDR3 DNA reads TGCGCCAGCAGCCTACGGACTAGCGGGGGGTCTAGCACAGATACGCAGTATTTT. It codes for CASSLRTSGGSSTDTQYF.